The 6 T cell receptor beta chains below come from one sample, sequenced in a study of shared clonotypes between healthy human individuals. Sequencing was performed with immunoSEQ multiplex PCR; in TCRdb, only in-frame clones are kept and a portion is missing. The sample yields 450,000 or so clones, over 60% seen once. Sequencing was done on a sample of PBMCs. These TCRs come from a woman in her thirties or forties in good health. Some clones in this sample may be carry-over from other donors' samples.

There are a few counts of this clone. This chain uses TRBV29-1 with TRBJ2-7; 9 nucleotides agree with TRBD1. The V and J ends lost 4 bases and 2 bases, in that order; junction bases with no gene match: 3. The CDR3 sequence is 13 residues long. In germline, CDR1 is SQVTM, CDR2 ANQGSEA. The DNA of the CDR3 is TGCAGCGTTGTGACAGGGGGGACCTACGAGCAGTACTTC. This codes for CSVVTGGTYEQYF.

Comments on this clone: At one boundary the junction diverges from the germline segment, which might be a read error. The chain uses TRBV7-7 and TRBJ1-3; D is undetermined. The germline gives CDR1 SSHAT, CDR2 FNYEAQ (reference sequence). The CDR3 is 17 amino acids. DNA for the CDR3: TGTGCTAGCAGCGGCTCCCCTGTCGGGGTGAAAGGAAACACCATATATTTT. Translation: CASSGSPVGVKGNTIYF.

This sequence joins TRBV11-3 and TRBJ1-1; a possible D gene is TRBD1 (5 bases). Germline loops: CDR1 SGHNT, CDR2 YENEEA. This CDR3 contains 15 residues. Trimming shortened V by 5 bases and J by 1 base, and 14 bases separated the two germline ends. CDR3 in amino acids: CASSTPGRKNTEAFF. Here the CDR3 DNA reads TGTGCCAGCAGCACCCCGGGACGGAAGAACACTGAAGCTTTCTTT.

The chain uses TRBV21-1 and TRBJ1-1; the table gives TRBD1 as D, unverified against the DNA. TRBV21-1 is reported as a pseudogene. The CDR3 length is 14 residues. CDR3 loop: CASSLRDRITEAFF. The DNA of the CDR3 is TGTGCCAGCAGCCTACGGGACAGGATCACTGAAGCTTTCTTT.

This clone was counted at least ten times. This chain joins TRBV2 and TRBJ2-7, with TRBD2 matching over 9 bases. Trimming at V came to 4 bases and at J to 7 bases, leaving 11 bases not matched to a gene. CDR1 and CDR2 (germline): SNHLY, FYNNEI. The CDR3 is 15 amino acids. Here the CDR3 DNA reads TGTGCCAGCAGTGCCGCGCTAGCGGGATCGGGAGAGCAGTACTTC. Its translation is CASSAALAGSGEQYF.

The chain employs TRBV20-1 and TRBJ2-7; D is perhaps TRBD2 (6 bases). The CDR3 is 11 residues long. Trimming pared 7 bases from V and 4 bases from J, leaving 11 bases between. Germline CDR1 is DFQATT and CDR2 is SNEGSKA (reference sequence). The CDR3 reads CSVREWYEQYF. CDR3 in DNA: TGCAGTGTCCGGGAGTGGTACGAGCAGTACTTC.